This T cell receptor beta chain was sequenced for a study of blood T cell repertoires in COVID-19. The method was immunoSEQ multiplex PCR; TCRdb's version includes in-frame clones alone and lacks a portion of them. Counted here are around 200,000 clones, about 89% occurring once; the ten biggest clones make up approximately 6.7%. Germline CDR1 and CDR2: MNHEY and SVGAGI. This CDR3 comprises 15 residues. Trimming at V came to 6 bases and at J to 1 base, leaving 3 bases not matched to a gene. This TCR derives from a man aged 40-50 years with acute or convalescent COVID-19. V usage is TRBV6-5 and J usage is TRBJ2-2; 9 bases map to TRBD1. Sequencing input: peripheral blood. CDR3 sequence reads: CASRRDRVNTGELFF. The CDR3 DNA follows: TGTGCCAGCAGACGGGACAGGGTGAACACCGGGGAGCTGTTTTTT.